This T cell receptor (beta chain) derives from a study of OX40 agonist ivuxolimab in advanced cancers. Looking at the study overall: Ivuxolimab was a fully human IgG2 agonistic monoclonal antibody targeting the costimulatory receptor OX40 (CD134). The point of sequencing TCRbeta in the periphery was to test whether ivuxolimab changed TCR sequence diversity and drove clonal T-cell expansion. Three dose-escalation patients achieved partial responses, one with hepatocellular carcinoma and two with cutaneous melanoma. A male proportion of roughly 85% and a mean age of about 60 years, ranging from roughly 23 to 79, were recorded for the dose-escalation cohort. Patients were allowed to have had prior anti-PD-1, anti-PD-L1 or anti-CTLA-4 therapy, and 40% of the dose-escalation patients had been treated with checkpoint inhibitors. Intravenous ivuxolimab was administered to patients every 2 weeks at six dose levels: 0.01, 0.1, 0.3, 1.5, 3 and 10 mg/kg. Of the roughly 50 dose-escalation patients, hepatocellular carcinoma was present in about 20, melanoma in about 15, renal cell carcinoma in 9 and head and neck cancer in 9. The monotherapy dose-escalation portion (N ≈ 50 patients) of the phase I ivuxolimab trial is reported in the paper.

Points on this clone: Which antigen it targets is not known. Sequence at one end of the junction differs from germline and may be a read error.

Measured from the cysteine to the phenylalanine, the CDR3 is 13 residues long. Just CDR3 DNA is preserved here, 39 bases in frame from base 1. The germline V gene supplies CDR1 KGHSH and CDR2 LQKENI. Patients with autoimmune disease history or receiving systemic immunosuppression were excluded from the trial. Peripheral blood for TCR sequencing was drawn from every dose cohort at baseline, at cycle 4 day 1 and at cycle 7 day 1. Samples came from an open-label, multicenter, first-in-human phase I dose-escalation trial of ivuxolimab. Adults with locally advanced or metastatic melanoma, renal cell carcinoma, hepatocellular carcinoma or head and neck squamous cell carcinoma were enrolled in the trial. Before TCR sequencing, CD4+ T cells and CD8+ T cells were sorted from peripheral blood as separate populations. Genomic DNA was isolated from the sorted cells so that the TCRbeta CDR3 region could be sequenced. The immunoSEQ Assay was used for sequencing of TCRbeta CDR3 regions. This immuneACCESS table, as held by TCRdb, lists in-frame sequences with V and J called but not all clones. Of the missing ones, under half trace to an unresolved V gene in checked studies; the others have no known cause. This sample holds tens of thousands of clones; about 80% were observed only once. The ten largest clones capture more than 2% of the sample.

Study-wide conclusions, independent of this receptor: The antigen specificity of the clonally expanded peripheral T cells was not determined. Low levels of normalized T-cell clonal expansion were also shown by some nonresponding patients. In the 0.1-3.0 mg/kg groups, partial responders were among the patients with the lowest normalized peripheral clonal expansion, particularly in CD8+ T cells. At doses from 0.1 to 3.0 mg/kg, clonal expansion was seen in both CD4+ and CD8+ blood T cells between baseline and week 6. After ivuxolimab, expanded clones were on average more numerous among CD8+ T cells than among CD4+ T cells.

The clonotype was recovered from an adult with an advanced solid tumor such as melanoma, head and neck, liver or kidney cancer. Rearrangement joined TRBV18 to TRBJ1-1; matching of 5 bases hints at TRBD1 as the D gene. The sequences come from CD4+ or CD8+ T cells sorted from blood, collected in a trial of the OX40 agonist ivuxolimab. The DNA is TGTGCCAGCTCACTCCCGACAGCTACTGGAGCTTTCTTT. Its translation reads: CASSLPTATGAFF.